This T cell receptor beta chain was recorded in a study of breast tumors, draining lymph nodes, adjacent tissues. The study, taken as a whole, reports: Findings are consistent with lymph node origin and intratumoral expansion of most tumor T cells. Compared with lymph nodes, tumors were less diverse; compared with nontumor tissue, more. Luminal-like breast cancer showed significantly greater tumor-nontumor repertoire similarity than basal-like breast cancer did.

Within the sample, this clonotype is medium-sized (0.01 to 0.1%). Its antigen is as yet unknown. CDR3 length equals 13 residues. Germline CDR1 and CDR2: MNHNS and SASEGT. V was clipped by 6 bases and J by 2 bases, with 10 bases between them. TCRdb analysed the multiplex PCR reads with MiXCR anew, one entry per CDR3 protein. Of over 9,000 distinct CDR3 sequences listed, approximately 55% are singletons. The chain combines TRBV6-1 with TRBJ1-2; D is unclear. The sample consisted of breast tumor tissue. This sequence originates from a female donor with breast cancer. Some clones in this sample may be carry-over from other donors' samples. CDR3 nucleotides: TGTGCCAGCAGATACACAATCAACTATGGCTACACCTTC. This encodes CASRYTINYGYTF.